This T cell receptor beta chain emerged from a study of neurological immune-mediated disorders (dated by TCRdb to the late 2010s). Regarding the study in general: Among the roughly 35 multiple sclerosis patients, approximately 31 had relapsing-remitting MS and 3 had secondary progressive MS. Peripheral blood TCR-beta repertoires from HTLV-I-associated myelopathy (HAM/TSP) patients, multiple sclerosis patients and healthy controls were compared by UMI-based sequencing. Alongside PBMC samples, the set of fewer than 110 TCR-beta libraries contained longitudinal samples, technical triplicates, and paired CD4+ and CD8+ T-cell subsets that had been sorted. Longitudinal HAM/TSP and healthy donors were sampled at 3 time-points each (about 3-45 month intervals). The cohort included approximately 68 subjects: approximately 14 with HAM/TSP, approximately 35 with multiple sclerosis, and around 20 healthy controls.

Remarks on this clonotype: What this receptor recognizes is not known. Nothing much larger sits one base from this clone, and base qualities are not available.

CDR1 ENHRY and CDR2 SYGVKD were looked up in the germline V gene. The CDR3 starts with the cysteine, ends with the phenylalanine, and has 14 residues. The sequence is cut down to CDR3 DNA, 42 bases in frame from base 1. Trimming removed 3 bases from V and 0 bases from J, leaving 8 bases between the germline ends. Findings and caveats that apply to the study as a whole: No identical CDR3 amino acid sequences were shared among expanded clones across subjects, suggesting private TCR-beta repertoires in all groups. The MS cluster was not associated with any clinical or MRI features, and the authors stated that larger cohorts are needed. The highest TCR clonal expansion was observed in HAM/TSP patients, whereas the lowest was observed in MS patients, even when compared with healthy controls. Repertoires from 18 of 34 MS patients were grouped by phylogenetic analysis into a cluster of related CDR3 sequences, suggesting a possible repertoire-level signature.

The time point label for this specimen denotes: longitudinal time-point 1 (baseline). For the unsorted PBMC libraries, 2 million PBMCs were stored in RNAlater at -80 degrees C until RNA extraction and were used to generate the libraries. Multiple sclerosis patients were enrolled in a US clinical protocol evaluating disease progression by magnetic resonance imaging. PBMCs were separated from peripheral blood using Ficoll-Hypaque density gradient centrifugation and then cryopreserved in liquid nitrogen. To synthesize cDNA, template-switch 5'RACE was performed with a primer carrying a 10-nucleotide random unique molecular identifier so that each TCR transcript was tagged. Each sequencing run produced over 160 million TCR-beta sequences covering 15-18 subjects. The RNeasy kit was used to extract total RNA. Using the KAPA Real-time Library Amplification kit, TCR-beta VDJ regions were amplified with primers for the TCR constant region and the 5'RACE anchor. A first PCR added sample indexes and Illumina adaptors, after which a second PCR increased the library yield. The roughly 650 bp TCR product was size-selected on a 2% E-gel SizeSelection system after Ampure bead purification. Before pooling, library quality was assessed on a Bioanalyzer, concentration was determined with Qubit, and library quantification was performed with the Kapa Library Quantification kit. Libraries were sequenced paired-end 2 x 150 bp on an Illumina HiSeq 2500. To increase sequence diversity, roughly 24-32% phiX was spiked into each library pool. The paper's data handling went like this. The UMI-based MiGEC pipeline processed quality-filtered reads and removed over 90% of raw TCR sequences during error correction. VDJ genes were aligned to IMGT germline references, and each clonotype was defined by a unique CDR3 amino acid sequence together with V-J genes. VDJtools evaluated clonal expansion, Shannon diversity and CDR3 relatedness (CalcPairwiseDistances, ClusterSamples); CLCbio workbench built phylogenetic trees. A clone was classed as expanded if it had 8 or more unique UMIs, a cutoff based on coefficient-of-variation modelling across technical triplicates. TCRdb's own reprocessing of the public reads used fastp at Q25 and MiXCR and kept productive beta chains. Rows merge per CDR3 protein into single entries with the most common DNA and genes. TCRdb, not the authors, supplied the V and J calls. The sample data list approximately 37,000 distinct CDR3 sequences, and around 2.9% of these were observed just once. Of the sample, more than 7.5% falls within the top ten clones.

Input material: PBMCs. The TCR comes from a woman in her sixties with multiple sclerosis. The rearranged chain carries TRBV10-3 and TRBJ1-1; there is no confident call for the D gene. The nucleotides read TGTGCCATCAGTGATCAAGCCATGAACACTGAAGCTTTCTTT. The encoded protein is CAISDQAMNTEAFF.